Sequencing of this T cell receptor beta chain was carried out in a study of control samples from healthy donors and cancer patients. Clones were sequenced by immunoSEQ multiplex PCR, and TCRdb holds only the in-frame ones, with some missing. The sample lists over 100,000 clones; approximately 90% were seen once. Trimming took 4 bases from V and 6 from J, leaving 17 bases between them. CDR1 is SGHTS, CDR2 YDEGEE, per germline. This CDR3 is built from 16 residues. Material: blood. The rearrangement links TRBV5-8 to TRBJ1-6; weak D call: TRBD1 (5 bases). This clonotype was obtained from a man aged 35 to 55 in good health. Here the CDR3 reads CASSLNMGRVNSPLHF. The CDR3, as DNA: TGTGCCAGCAGCCTAAATATGGGACGGGTTAATTCACCCCTCCACTTT. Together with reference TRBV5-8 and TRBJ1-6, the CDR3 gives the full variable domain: EAGVTQSPTHLIKTRGQQATLRCSPISGHTSVYWYQQALGLGLQFLLWYDEGEERNRGNFPPRFSGRQFPNYSSELNVNALELEDSALYLCASSLNMGRVNSPLHFGNGTRLTVT.